This is a list of T cell receptor beta chains from one sample in a study of T cells after yellow fever vaccination. TCRdb recomputed calls from the 5' RACE reads with MiXCR, one row per CDR3 protein. The sample lists about 630,000 distinct CDR3 sequences; about 12% were seen once. Here the sequenced sample was PBMCs, taken on the day of the yellow fever booster vaccination. The receptors shown here come from a man aged 30-40 years who received the YFV17D yellow fever vaccine. The conserved cysteine and the conserved F or W are not part of the CDR3 here. Each record gives: J gene, V gene, CDR3 protein.

j_call: TRBJ1-2
v_call: TRBV29-1
cdr3_aa: SVEDGGQSYGYT

j_call: TRBJ2-7
v_call: TRBV7-9
cdr3_aa: ASSQGPQGGYEQY

j_call: TRBJ1-1
v_call: TRBV11-2
cdr3_aa: ASSFPPTGLAEAF

j_call: TRBJ2-1
v_call: TRBV5-4
cdr3_aa: ASSRTKEGYNEQF

j_call: TRBJ2-7
v_call: TRBV5-4
cdr3_aa: ASSLAVGDRAGEQY

j_call: TRBJ2-5
v_call: TRBV20-1
cdr3_aa: SARRPGKFSGLQETQY

j_call: TRBJ2-2
v_call: TRBV7-6
cdr3_aa: ASSLSTGKNTGELF

j_call: TRBJ2-1
v_call: TRBV30
cdr3_aa: ARERETYNEQF

j_call: TRBJ1-1
v_call: TRBV27
cdr3_aa: ASSLSGGVNTEAF

j_call: TRBJ1-5
v_call: TRBV18
cdr3_aa: ASSPTGGFTGQPQH

j_call: TRBJ2-5
v_call: TRBV19
cdr3_aa: ASSIGRTGTKETQY

j_call: TRBJ2-7
v_call: TRBV6-1
cdr3_aa: ASRRGQVVYEQY

j_call: TRBJ2-1
v_call: TRBV20-1
cdr3_aa: SASRGRIWEQF

j_call: TRBJ1-1
v_call: TRBV5-1
cdr3_aa: ASTWDRVMNTEAF

j_call: TRBJ1-2
v_call: TRBV7-2
cdr3_aa: ASSLIGGNSYGYT

j_call: TRBJ2-1
v_call: TRBV5-1
cdr3_aa: ASSLGQGMDHEQF

j_call: TRBJ2-5
v_call: TRBV20-1
cdr3_aa: SARVSGKVAETQY

j_call: TRBJ2-7
v_call: TRBV20-1
cdr3_aa: NARDPLTVIGYEQY

j_call: TRBJ2-1
v_call: TRBV7-3
cdr3_aa: ASSLTGRNEQF

j_call: TRBJ2-1
v_call: TRBV7-6
cdr3_aa: ASSRRSSGGEQF

j_call: TRBJ1-6
v_call: TRBV27
cdr3_aa: ASSSRQGGNSPLH

j_call: TRBJ2-3
v_call: TRBV13
cdr3_aa: ASSPRDDTQY

j_call: TRBJ2-1
v_call: TRBV20-1
cdr3_aa: CARDGYRGRVDEQF

j_call: TRBJ2-5
v_call: TRBV6-6
cdr3_aa: ASSIVLRETQY

j_call: TRBJ2-3
v_call: TRBV7-2
cdr3_aa: ASSLGRDTSTDTQY

j_call: TRBJ2-5
v_call: TRBV7-2
cdr3_aa: ASSARGIGETQY

j_call: TRBJ2-1
v_call: TRBV20-1
cdr3_aa: SARDSRTRGNEQF

j_call: TRBJ2-7
v_call: TRBV25-1
cdr3_aa: ASSEYAGLGEQY

j_call: TRBJ2-3
v_call: TRBV30
cdr3_aa: AWSQIQGISTDTQY

j_call: TRBJ2-7
v_call: TRBV7-2
cdr3_aa: ASSRQTASYEQY

j_call: TRBJ2-2
v_call: TRBV2
cdr3_aa: ASSEFSGIAGELF

j_call: TRBJ2-1
v_call: TRBV7-9
cdr3_aa: ASSLGPGTGDNEQF

j_call: TRBJ2-5
v_call: TRBV29-1
cdr3_aa: SGKQSQETQY

j_call: TRBJ2-1
v_call: TRBV7-2
cdr3_aa: ASSFRAAGASYNEQF

j_call: TRBJ1-1
v_call: TRBV19
cdr3_aa: ASRTRPHTEAF

j_call: TRBJ2-1
v_call: TRBV6-2/TRBV6-3
cdr3_aa: ASRLPGGSINEQF

j_call: TRBJ1-5
v_call: TRBV30
cdr3_aa: AWSSVASGAQH

j_call: TRBJ2-1
v_call: TRBV7-9
cdr3_aa: ASSSILAGGRGDEQF

j_call: TRBJ2-1
v_call: TRBV20-1
cdr3_aa: SARGGSLYNEQF

j_call: TRBJ2-5
v_call: TRBV5-8
cdr3_aa: ASSLAGGQGDETQY

j_call: TRBJ2-5
v_call: TRBV10-3
cdr3_aa: ATSRGKETQY

j_call: TRBJ2-7
v_call: TRBV27
cdr3_aa: ASRRVVAGGVAPRFEQY

j_call: TRBJ2-1
v_call: TRBV6-2/TRBV6-3
cdr3_aa: ASTPRLAGANEQF

j_call: TRBJ2-5
v_call: TRBV20-1
cdr3_aa: SAIASGRGETQY

j_call: TRBJ2-2
v_call: TRBV5-1
cdr3_aa: ASSLDRQGLELF

j_call: TRBJ1-1
v_call: TRBV19
cdr3_aa: ASSMARARTEAF